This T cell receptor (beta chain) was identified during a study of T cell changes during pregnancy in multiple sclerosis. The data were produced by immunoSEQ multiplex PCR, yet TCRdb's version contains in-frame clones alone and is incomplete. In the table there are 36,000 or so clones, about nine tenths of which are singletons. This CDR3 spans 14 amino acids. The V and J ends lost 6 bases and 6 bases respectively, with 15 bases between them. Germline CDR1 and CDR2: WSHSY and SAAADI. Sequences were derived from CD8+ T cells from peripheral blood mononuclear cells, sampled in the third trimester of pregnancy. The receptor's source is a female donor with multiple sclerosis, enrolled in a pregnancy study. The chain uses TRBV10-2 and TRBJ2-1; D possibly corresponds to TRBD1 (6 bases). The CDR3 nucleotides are TGCGCCAGCAGAATGTCAGGGGAGCTCAATGAGCAGTTCTTC. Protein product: CASRMSGELNEQFF.